This is a list of T cell receptor beta chains from one sample in a study of T cells of healthy individuals. From the 5' RACE reads, TCRdb called clonotypes with MiXCR, one entry per CDR3 protein. The sample records 85,000 to 100,000 distinct CDR3 sequences, approximately 18% being singletons. These TCRs come from a human donor in good health. The CDR3 runs from the conserved cysteine through the conserved F or W. Fields, in order: J gene, clone size, V gene, D gene, CDR3 protein, CDR3 DNA. The D gene is left open where the match is weak. Clone size is shown for a subset of rows, as once, few, many or a class of expanded clone.

TRBJ2-5,.,TRBV11-2,.,CASSYGGTLETQYF,TGTGCCAGCAGCTATGGGGGGACCTTGGAGACCCAGTACTTC
TRBJ2-3,few,TRBV29-1,.,CSVERPTDTQYF,TGCAGCGTTGAGAGGCCCACAGATACGCAGTATTTT
TRBJ2-1,.,TRBV4-3,TRBD2,CASSHEAGGSVF,TGCGCCAGCAGCCACGAAGCGGGGGGCTCCGTCTTC
TRBJ2-7,many,TRBV20-1,.,CSARDPSWGEQYF,TGCAGTGCTAGAGATCCGTCTTGGGGCGAGCAGTACTTC
TRBJ2-3,many,TRBV29-1,TRBD1,CSVEPGQGTDTQYF,TGCAGCGTTGAGCCGGGACAGGGGACAGATACGCAGTATTTT
TRBJ2-1,.,TRBV28,TRBD2,CASSLSGLAGGLFSYNEQFF,TGTGCCAGCAGTTTATCTGGACTGGCGGGGGGGCTTTTCTCCTACAATGAGCAGTTCTTC
TRBJ1-1,many,TRBV20-1,.,CSARSVNTEAFF,TGCAGTGCTAGAAGCGTGAACACTGAAGCTTTCTTT
TRBJ2-2,.,TRBV28,.,CASNLLGGELFF,TGTGCCAGCAACTTGTTGGGAGGGGAGCTGTTTTTT
TRBJ1-1,many,TRBV5-4,.,CASSFTKTGSTEAFF,TGTGCCAGCAGCTTTACCAAAACAGGGTCCACTGAAGCTTTCTTT
TRBJ1-5,few,TRBV6-5,TRBD1,CASSPTGGWDQPQHF,TGTGCCAGCAGTCCGACAGGGGGTTGGGATCAGCCCCAGCATTTT
TRBJ2-7,.,TRBV5-1,.,CASSPQGPPTYEQYF,TGTGCCAGCAGCCCCCAGGGCCCACCAACCTACGAGCAGTACTTC
TRBJ2-1,.,TRBV23-1,TRBD1,CASSQADRGSNEQFF,TGCGCCAGCAGTCAAGCTGACAGGGGATCGAATGAGCAGTTCTTC
TRBJ2-3,many,TRBV7-2,TRBD2,CASSLIPRTSGTKWDTQYF,TGTGCCAGCAGCTTAATTCCCAGGACTAGCGGAACAAAGTGGGATACGCAGTATTTT
TRBJ2-3,.,TRBV20-1,.,CSASLPGLPLQYF,TGCAGTGCTAGTCTACCGGGACTCCCCCTGCAGTATTTT
TRBJ1-1,.,TRBV10-3,.,CAISAGRGVAFF,TGTGCCATCAGTGCGGGCAGGGGTGTAGCTTTCTTT
TRBJ1-4,few,TRBV7-2,TRBD1,CASSPRTGFREKLFF,TGTGCCAGCAGCCCCCGGACAGGGTTCCGCGAAAAACTGTTTTTT
TRBJ2-4,.,TRBV6-2/TRBV6-3,TRBD1,CASSAGGVSKNIQYF,TGTGCCAGCAGTGCAGGGGGCGTGAGCAAAAACATTCAGTACTTC
TRBJ2-5,.,TRBV28,TRBD2,CASSLGVTSGGLGETQYF,TGTGCCAGCAGTTTAGGAGTGACTAGCGGGGGCCTAGGAGAGACCCAGTACTTC
TRBJ2-1,.,TRBV20-1,.,CSAAIGRLSYNEQFF,TGCAGTGCGGCGATCGGGCGGCTCTCCTACAATGAGCAGTTCTTC
TRBJ2-1,.,TRBV6-5,TRBD2,CASRPSGSFDEQFF,TGTGCCAGCAGGCCTAGCGGGAGTTTCGATGAGCAGTTCTTC
TRBJ1-4,few,TRBV4-3,.,CASSQEGEGTEKLFF,TGCGCCAGCAGCCAAGAAGGGGAAGGGACTGAAAAACTGTTTTTT
TRBJ1-3,few,TRBV10-3,TRBD1,CAISTGGKNTIYF,TGTGCCATCAGTACAGGGGGCAAGAACACCATATATTTT
TRBJ1-2,few,TRBV28,.,CASTQGGGTTLKTF,TGTGCCAGCACCCAGGGAGGGGGGACCACACTAAAAACCTTC
TRBJ1-4,many,TRBV27,TRBD1,CASSLFGQGMSSEKLFF,TGTGCCAGCAGTTTATTTGGACAGGGGATGTCTAGTGAAAAACTGTTTTTT
TRBJ2-2,.,TRBV6-7,.,CAAGLGRTGELFF,TGTGCCGCGGGACTTGGGAGGACCGGGGAGCTGTTTTTT
TRBJ1-2,.,TRBV7-3,.,CAAPRVGNGYTF,TGTGCCGCCCCCCGGGTCGGGAATGGCTACACCTTC
TRBJ1-4,.,TRBV19,.,CASSTRTPGVAREKLFF,TGTGCCAGTAGTACGCGAACCCCGGGGGTCGCCCGCGAAAAACTGTTTTTT
TRBJ1-6,few,TRBV6-2/TRBV6-3,.,CASSYSYPTGRNSPLHF,TGTGCCAGCAGTTACAGCTATCCGACAGGACGGAATTCACCCCTCCACTTT
TRBJ1-1,many,TRBV12-3/TRBV12-4,.,CASSSTSTSEAFF,TGTGCCAGCAGTTCGACCTCGACGTCTGAAGCTTTCTTT
TRBJ2-7,.,TRBV6-2/TRBV6-3,.,CASRTGTVTYEQYF,TGTGCCAGCAGGACCGGGACGGTGACCTACGAGCAGTACTTC
TRBJ2-7,many,TRBV28,TRBD1,CASTRQGYEQYF,TGTGCCAGCACCCGACAGGGCTACGAGCAGTACTTC
TRBJ2-5,.,TRBV20-1,.,CSAGRDHPETQYF,TGCAGTGCTGGCCGGGACCACCCAGAGACCCAGTACTTC
TRBJ2-7,few,TRBV6-5,.,CASSYSAGSNEQYF,TGTGCCAGCAGTTACTCGGCAGGGTCGAACGAGCAGTACTTC
TRBJ2-5,few,TRBV4-2,TRBD1,CASSQLLGQGEETQYF,TGTGCCAGCAGCCAACTACTGGGACAGGGGGAAGAGACCCAGTACTTC
TRBJ1-2,many,TRBV14,.,CASSSDRAYGYTF,TGTGCCAGCAGCTCGGACCGAGCCTATGGCTACACCTTC
TRBJ2-7,few,TRBV5-1,.,CASSLTGTEQYF,TGCGCCAGCAGCTTGACAGGGACCGAGCAGTACTTC
TRBJ2-7,many,TRBV27,.,CASSRVSSYEQYF,TGTGCCAGCAGTCGCGTGAGCTCCTACGAGCAGTACTTC
TRBJ2-4,few,TRBV9,TRBD1,CASSVGGQENIQYF,TGTGCCAGCAGCGTAGGGGGACAGGAAAACATTCAGTACTTC
TRBJ2-3,few,TRBV19,TRBD1,CASSQGTASTDTQYF,TGTGCCAGTAGCCAGGGGACAGCCAGCACAGATACGCAGTATTTT
TRBJ2-1,.,TRBV5-1,TRBD1,CASSSGQGIRNEQFF,TGCGCCAGCAGCTCCGGACAGGGGATAAGGAATGAGCAGTTCTTC
TRBJ2-7,.,TRBV28,TRBD1,CASSGTGVAVGQYF,TGTGCCAGCAGTGGGACAGGGGTTGCAGTCGGGCAGTACTTC
TRBJ2-4,few,TRBV6-2/TRBV6-3,TRBD2,CASSQPGLAIQYF,TGTGCCAGCAGTCAACCGGGACTAGCGATTCAGTACTTC
TRBJ2-2,few,TRBV11-2,TRBD1,CASSHRDRGNTGELFF,TGTGCCAGCAGCCACCGGGACAGGGGGAACACCGGGGAGCTGTTTTTT
TRBJ1-1,once,TRBV2,TRBD1,CASSQRTGSGNTEAFF,TGTGCCAGCAGCCAGAGGACAGGGAGTGGGAACACTGAAGCTTTCTTT
TRBJ1-1,.,TRBV6-5,.,CASAWTENTEAFF,TGTGCCAGCGCTTGGACGGAGAACACTGAAGCTTTCTTT
TRBJ2-3,.,TRBV28,.,CASGLQGTQYF,TGTGCCAGCGGTTTGCAGGGTACGCAGTATTTT
TRBJ2-1,.,TRBV7-9,TRBD1,CASSYRTGYNEQFF,TGTGCCAGCAGTTACCGGACAGGGTACAATGAGCAGTTCTTC
TRBJ2-1,.,TRBV7-8,TRBD2,CASSLGSGYYNEQFF,TGTGCCAGCAGCTTAGGTAGCGGGTACTACAATGAGCAGTTCTTC
TRBJ2-6,few,TRBV19,TRBD1,CASRPGQGLSGANVLTF,TGTGCCAGTAGACCGGGACAGGGACTCTCTGGGGCCAACGTCCTGACTTTC
TRBJ1-1,few,TRBV4-3,TRBD1,CASSQPGQGTTFF,TGCGCCAGCAGCCAACCGGGACAGGGTACCACTTTCTTT
TRBJ2-1,medium-sized,TRBV29-1,.,CSVQFTGHNEQFF,TGCAGCGTTCAGTTTACGGGTCACAATGAGCAGTTCTTC
TRBJ2-1,few,TRBV29-1,TRBD2,CSVSGTSGNDNEQFF,TGCAGCGTCTCCGGGACTAGCGGGAATGACAATGAGCAGTTCTTC
TRBJ2-7,.,TRBV7-9,.,CASSVRDPREQYF,TGTGCCAGCAGCGTCCGGGACCCCAGGGAGCAGTACTTC
TRBJ1-6,many,TRBV18,.,CASSQGLEASPLHF,TGTGCCAGCTCACAAGGGTTGGAGGCTTCACCCCTCCACTTT
TRBJ2-3,few,TRBV18,.,CASSPPNRITDTQYF,TGTGCCAGCTCACCACCAAACAGGATCACAGATACGCAGTATTTT